This T cell receptor beta chain was captured in a study of blood T cells in healthy people across ages. PCR was performed a second time for about 7 to 11 cycles using a sample-barcoded 5' primer and a J-beta primer mix. TCRdb re-called the 5' RACE reads through MiXCR, storing one row per CDR3 protein. Of 2 million or so distinct CDR3 sequences listed, about 50% were seen once; the top ten hold over 2%. Study-level results: A roughly linear age-dependent decrease characterized TCR beta diversity per million T cells. Shifts in expanded clonotypes may have been confounded by donor CMV status, which was unknown. Considered underestimates were the diversity estimates obtained from one million T cells.

This CDR3 contains 14 residues. V was clipped by 6 bases and J by 4 bases, with 13 bases between them. In germline, CDR1 is MNHEY, CDR2 SVGEGT. On this clonotype itself: Its target is unknown.

The sequencing input was blood. The receptor was isolated from a woman aged 40-49 years in good health. This chain links TRBV6-2 or TRBV6-3 with TRBJ2-1; D may be TRBD1 or TRBD2 (5 bases each). The CDR3 region is CASRDRDPYNEQFF. CDR3 sequence (DNA): TGTGCCAGCAGGGACCGGGACCCATACAATGAGCAGTTCTTC.